These 32 T cell receptor beta chains were all obtained from the same sample, sequenced in a study of somatic mutations in cytotoxic T cells in rheumatoid arthritis. Method: immunoSEQ multiplex PCR; TCRdb's copy keeps in-frame clones and lacks some. The table includes under 35,000 clones, about 88% detected once. The material sequenced was CD8+ T cells sorted from blood. Source of these receptors: an adult with rheumatoid arthritis.

The V and J genes are TRBV6-1 and TRBJ2-7, with D possibly matching TRBD1 (6 bases). The germline V gene has CDR1 MNHNS and CDR2 SASEGT. CDR3 length equals 16 residues. Trimming took 3 bases from V and 2 from J, leaving 17 bases between them. This chain's CDR3 is CASSDMGTPVAYEQYF. The CDR3 nucleotides are TGTGCCAGCAGTGATATGGGGACACCCGTCGCCTACGAGCAGTACTTC.

The V gene is TRBV19, the J gene TRBJ1-5; TRBD1 matches at 9 bases. From germline, CDR1 is LNHDA and CDR2 SQIVND (reference sequence). This CDR3 has 18 residues. The trim removed 5 bases at V and 0 bases at J, leaving 11 bases unmatched. The CDR3 DNA reads TGTGCCAGTAGTTCTTGGACAGGGGTCGGATATAGCAATCAGCCCCAGCATTTT. This encodes CASSSWTGVGYSNQPQHF.

This rearrangement joins TRBV27 to TRBJ2-2; TRBD2 agrees at 13 bases. The CDR3 length is 17 residues. The germline V gene encodes CDR1 MNHEY and CDR2 SMNVEV (reference sequence). The V segment lost 0 bases and the J segment 8 bases; nucleotides outside the gene matches: 6. The CDR3 sequence is CASSLSRWTSGGGELFF. DNA for the CDR3: TGTGCCAGCAGTTTATCCAGATGGACTAGCGGGGGAGGGGAGCTGTTTTTT.

The chain is built from TRBV23-1 and TRBJ1-5; tentative D call: TRBD1 (5 bases). TRBV23-1 is flagged as an ORF with uncertain function. The CDR3 is made up of 16 amino acids. V lost 4 bases to trimming and J lost 0 bases, with 13 bases between them. The CDR3, as DNA: TGCGCCAGCAGTCTTTGGGGGGACTATAGCAATCAGCCCCAGCATTTT. This gives the protein CASSLWGDYSNQPQHF.

The chain couples TRBV5-6 to TRBJ2-1; D not certain. Germline assignment: CDR1 SGHDT and CDR2 YYEEEE. V lost 4 bases and J lost 5, with 28 bases in between. The CDR3 totals 19 residues. CDR3 sequence reads: CASSDLVGDRAVFDNEQFF. In DNA form, the CDR3 reads TGTGCCAGCAGCGACCTTGTAGGCGACCGGGCGGTTTTTGACAATGAGCAGTTCTTC.

The V call is TRBV10-3, the J call TRBJ2-7, with 7 bases fitting TRBD1. This CDR3 region has 15 residues. The V gene end was trimmed by 0 bases and the J gene end by 6 bases; junction bases not matched to a gene: 8. The germline V gene has CDR1 ENHRY and CDR2 SYGVKD. The CDR3: CAISESKGGPFEQYF. The CDR3 DNA is TGTGCCATCAGTGAGTCTAAAGGGGGCCCCTTCGAGCAGTACTTC.

The rearrangement uses TRBV4-1 and TRBJ1-2; the D gene is possibly TRBD1 (6 bases). Germline lookup yields CDR1 MGHRA and CDR2 YSYEKL. V was trimmed by 1 base and J by 5 bases, leaving 11 bases between them. The CDR3 is made up of 14 amino acids. In DNA, the CDR3 is TGCGCCAGCAGCCAAGTTCCGGGGGCGTATGGCTACACCTTC. It encodes CASSQVPGAYGYTF.

The chain's CDR3 is CASSPGTSGKNEQFF. The CDR3 coding sequence is TGTGCCAGCAGCCCCGGGACTAGCGGGAAGAATGAGCAGTTCTTC. V is TRBV13 and J is TRBJ2-1; TRBD2 agrees at 13 bases. Trimming removed 5 bases from V and 7 bases from J; junction bases left unmatched: 5. Looked up from germline, CDR1 is PRHDT and CDR2 is FYEKMQ (reference sequence). The CDR3 extends over 15 amino acids.

The genes are TRBV29-1 and TRBJ2-7, with D maybe TRBD1 (7 bases). V lost 6 bases and J 3 bases, leaving 12 bases between the germline ends. Germline CDR1 reads SQVTM; CDR2 reads ANQGSEA. The CDR3 is made up of 12 amino acids. CDR3 nucleotide sequence: TGCAGCGTCGCGGGACAGAACTACGAGCAGTACTTC. This sequence encodes CSVAGQNYEQYF.

This rearrangement joins TRBV29-1 to TRBJ2-1; maybe TRBD1 (5 bases). V dropped 6 bases and J dropped 3 bases, with 12 bases sitting between them. Germline-derived CDR1 and CDR2 are SQVTM and ANQGSEA. The length of the CDR3 is 13 residues. CDR3 residues: CSVDTDSYNEQFF. The CDR3 DNA reads TGCAGCGTGGACACAGACAGCTACAATGAGCAGTTCTTC.

For the CDR3, the DNA is TGTGCCAGCAGTCACGTAAATGGCTACACCTTC. Amino acids: CASSHVNGYTF. The V and J genes are TRBV2 and TRBJ1-2; D unresolved. With 5 bases removed from V and 6 bases from J, the gap between germline ends came to 7 bases. The CDR3 has 11 amino acids. Per the germline V gene, CDR1 is SNHLY and CDR2 is FYNNEI.

This clone was seen a single time. The V gene is TRBV19, the J gene TRBJ1-5, with D unclear. Germline V lookup: CDR1 LNHDA, CDR2 SQIVND (reference sequence). Trimming removed 6 bases at V and 7 bases at J, with 13 bases between. This CDR3 has 13 residues. CDR3 DNA sequence: TGTGCCAGTAGAGGCGCCTCGGAGCAGCCCCAGCATTTT. Its translation: CASRGASEQPQHF.

The rearrangement uses TRBV19 and TRBJ1-4, with a possible D match to TRBD1 (6 bases). CDR3 length equals 14 residues. Trimming took 8 bases from V and 7 from J, leaving 17 bases between them. Germline V gives CDR1 LNHDA, CDR2 SQIVND (reference sequence). CDR3 protein: CASRWTATGEKLFF. CDR3 coding DNA: TGTGCCAGTCGATGGACAGCAACCGGTGAAAAACTGTTTTTT.

The table lists this clone with a count of one. The V call is TRBV7-9, the J call TRBJ2-5; D is possibly TRBD1 (6 bases). The CDR3 totals 15 residues. CDR1 is SEHNR, CDR2 FQNEAQ, per germline (reference sequence). The V end lost 1 base, the J end lost 4 bases, and 13 bases lay between the germline ends. CDR3: CASSLVLGAGETQYF. The CDR3, as DNA: TGTGCCAGCAGCTTAGTACTGGGGGCTGGAGAGACCCAGTACTTC.

This rearrangement joins TRBV4-3 to TRBJ2-2, with TRBD2 identical over 9 bases. The CDR3 extends over 17 amino acids. Trimming took 0 bases from V and 3 from J; bases not matched to a gene: 5. CDR1 is LGHNA, CDR2 YSLEER, per germline. CDR3 sequence: CASSQDLAGGYTGELFF. The CDR3 DNA reads TGCGCCAGCAGCCAAGATTTGGCGGGGGGGTACACCGGGGAGCTGTTTTTT.

This chain connects TRBV15 to TRBJ2-7, with 7 bases that match TRBD1. Trimming cost V 6 bases and J 5 bases; bases outside gene matches: 10. CDR1 and CDR2 (germline): LNHNV, YYDKDF (reference sequence). CDR3 length: 14 amino acids. The CDR3 protein is CATRTTEGGHEQYF. CDR3 bases: TGTGCCACCAGGACTACGGAAGGGGGCCACGAGCAGTACTTC.

The rearrangement uses TRBV7-9 and TRBJ2-1; tentative D call: TRBD2 (5 bases). Germline CDR1 and CDR2: SEHNR and FQNEAQ (reference sequence). The CDR3 sequence is 15 residues long. V dropped 4 bases and J dropped 1 base, with 11 bases sitting between them. This CDR3 reads CASSSAEVSYNEQFF. The CDR3 coding sequence is TGTGCCAGCAGCTCCGCGGAGGTTTCCTACAATGAGCAGTTCTTC.

V gene TRBV4-3 combines with J gene TRBJ1-3, with D unclear. Trimming stripped 0 bases from V and 0 bases from J, with 9 bases between. CDR1 and CDR2 from the germline V gene are LGHNA and YSLEER. This CDR3 spans 16 amino acids. CDR3 nucleotide sequence: TGCGCCAGCAGCCAAGATGAGGGTTACTCTGGAAACACCATATATTTT. Residues: CASSQDEGYSGNTIYF.

V and J are TRBV7-9 and TRBJ2-7; TRBD2 matches at 8 bases. Unmatched junction bases numbered 7, after V lost 3 bases and J lost 6 bases. Germline V gene sequence: CDR1 SEHNR, CDR2 FQNEAQ (reference sequence). This CDR3 region has 14 residues. This CDR3 is CASSLPGLDVEQYF. DNA for the CDR3: TGTGCCAGCAGCTTGCCGGGACTAGATGTCGAGCAGTACTTC.

The CDR3 region is CASSSLLQGSGGFEQYF. The CDR3 DNA reads as TGTGCCAGCAGCTCCCTTTTACAGGGAAGTGGGGGGTTCGAGCAGTACTTC. The chain employs TRBV11-2 and TRBJ2-7; possibly TRBD1 or TRBD2 for D (6 bases each). Trimming pared 4 bases from V and 6 bases from J, leaving 25 bases between. CDR3 size: 17 residues. Looked up from germline, CDR1 is SGHAT and CDR2 is FQNNGV.

This chain uses TRBV2 with TRBJ2-1; the D gene is possibly TRBD1 (6 bases). Trimming pared 9 bases from V and 5 bases from J, leaving 8 bases between. CDR1 SNHLY and CDR2 FYNNEI come from the germline V gene. This CDR3 region has 11 residues. CDR3: CARDRDNEQFF. The CDR3 DNA is TGTGCCAGGGACAGAGACAATGAGCAGTTCTTC.

The chain uses TRBV11-2 and TRBJ1-4, with a possible D match to TRBD1 (5 bases). V lost 1 base, J lost 0 bases, and 12 bases lay in between. Germline CDR1 SGHAT, CDR2 FQNNGV. The CDR3 is 17 amino acids. CDR3 coding DNA: TGTGCCAGCAGCTTAGGCCGCCAGGGACCAACTAATGAAAAACTGTTTTTT. This translates into CASSLGRQGPTNEKLFF.

The chain employs TRBV9 and TRBJ2-1; 15 bases map to TRBD2. Germline lookup yields CDR1 SGDLS and CDR2 YYNGEE. After removal of 3 bases from V and 15 bases from J, the junction contained 4 bases not matched to a gene. CDR3 size: 13 residues. The CDR3 region has the DNA TGTGCCAGCAGCGAGGGACTAGCGGGGGGCGCGTTCTTC. This sequence encodes CASSEGLAGGAFF.

The chain combines TRBV9 with TRBJ2-1, with TRBD2 matching over 12 bases. Trimming removed 4 bases from V and 6 bases from J; junction bases left unmatched: 8. This CDR3 is 16 amino acids long. Looked up from germline, CDR1 is SGDLS and CDR2 is YYNGEE. CDR3 sequence (DNA): TGTGCCAGCAGCCCAATTCTAGCGGGGGGGATCAATGAGCAGTTCTTC. Amino acids: CASSPILAGGINEQFF.

This chain connects TRBV19 to TRBJ2-1; 10 bases agree with TRBD2. Germline V gives CDR1 LNHDA, CDR2 SQIVND (reference sequence). V was pared by 4 bases and J by 3 bases, with 15 bases of the junction left unmatched. The CDR3 extends over 19 amino acids. The CDR3 here is CASSNEGLADQTFYNEQFF. CDR3 bases: TGTGCCAGTAGTAATGAAGGACTAGCGGATCAGACTTTCTACAATGAGCAGTTCTTC.

The chain combines TRBV9 with TRBJ2-2; D not certain. CDR1 and CDR2 (germline): SGDLS, YYNGEE. CDR3 length equals 14 residues. V lost 0 bases to trimming and J lost 6 bases, with 9 bases between them. For the CDR3, the DNA is TGTGCCAGCAGCGTAGAACCGTCAGCCGGGGAGCTGTTTTTT. Protein: CASSVEPSAGELFF.

The V call is TRBV7-2, the J call TRBJ2-1, with D perhaps matching TRBD2 (5 bases). V was cut by 5 bases and J by 5 bases, with 13 bases left in between. Germline V gene data show CDR1 as SGHTA and CDR2 as FQGNSA. This CDR3 has 14 amino acids. The CDR3 loop is CASSQPEANNEQFF. The CDR3 DNA is TGTGCCAGCAGCCAACCGGAGGCTAACAATGAGCAGTTCTTC.

The chain is built from TRBV2 and TRBJ2-3; a weak D match, TRBD2 (5 bases). The V and J ends lost 8 bases and 3 bases respectively, with 18 bases between them. This CDR3 comprises 15 residues. The germline V gene has CDR1 SNHLY and CDR2 FYNNEI. CDR3 region: CASCGGPIGTDTQYF. The CDR3 region has the DNA TGTGCCAGCTGCGGAGGCCCGATCGGGACAGATACGCAGTATTTT.

CDR3 nucleotide sequence: TGCGCCAGCAGCCAAGATCTCGGACAGGGGGTCTACGAGCAGTACTTC. Protein product: CASSQDLGQGVYEQYF. This sequence joins TRBV4-1 and TRBJ2-7, with TRBD1 identical over 10 bases. The germline V gene has CDR1 MGHRA and CDR2 YSYEKL. The V and J ends lost 0 bases and 3 bases, in that order; junction bases with no gene match: 5. This CDR3 contains 16 residues.

This clone was found once. This chain joins TRBV7-9 and TRBJ2-3, with 9 positions matching TRBD2. This CDR3 is built from 14 residues. Germline trimming cut 7 bases from V and 4 bases from J; bases unmatched to any gene: 6. CDR1 SEHNR and CDR2 FQNEAQ come from the germline V gene (reference sequence). CDR3: CASTALAGADTQYF. Written as DNA, the CDR3 is TGTGCCAGCACCGCGTTAGCGGGAGCAGATACGCAGTATTTT.

The chain is built from TRBV9 and TRBJ2-2; 8 positions agree with TRBD2. After removal of 8 bases from V and 7 bases from J, the junction contained 16 bases not matched to a gene. CDR1 and CDR2 (germline): SGDLS, YYNGEE. The CDR3 runs 16 residues. The CDR3, as DNA: TGTGCCAGTGGGGGACTAGAAATCTCAAGGAGCGGGGAGCTGTTTTTT. Its translation is CASGGLEISRSGELFF.

The CDR3 DNA reads as TGTGCCACCAGACGACGGGAGGGGGCAAGTTATGGCTACACCTTC. Residues: CATRRREGASYGYTF. V is TRBV6-5 and J is TRBJ1-2, with 7 bases identical to TRBD1. V was pared by 10 bases and J by 5 bases, with 16 bases of the junction left unmatched. The CDR3 loop spans 15 amino acids. CDR1 is MNHEY, CDR2 SVGAGI, per germline.